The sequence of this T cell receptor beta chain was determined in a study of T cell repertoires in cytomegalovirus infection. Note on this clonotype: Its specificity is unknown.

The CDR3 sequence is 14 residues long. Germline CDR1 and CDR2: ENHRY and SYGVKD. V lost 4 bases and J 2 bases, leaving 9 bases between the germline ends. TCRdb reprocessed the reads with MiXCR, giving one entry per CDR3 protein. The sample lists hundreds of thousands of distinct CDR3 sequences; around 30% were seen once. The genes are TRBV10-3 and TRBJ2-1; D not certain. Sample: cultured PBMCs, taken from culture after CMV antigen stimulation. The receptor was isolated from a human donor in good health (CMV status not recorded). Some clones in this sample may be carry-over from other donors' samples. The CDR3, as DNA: TGTGCCATCAGTGTACAAGCAGCCTACAATGAGCAGTTCTTC. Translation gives CAISVQAAYNEQFF.